This entry describes one TCR beta chain. Its antigen is as yet unknown. The data belong to a study of blood T cells in healthy people across ages. Broader study findings: A roughly linear fall in TCR beta diversity per million T cells was seen with increasing age.

Sample-barcoded 5' priming and a J-beta primer mix drove a second PCR of about 6 to 11 cycles. CDR3-containing paired-end reads numbering at least 2.5 million came from each sample. TCRdb analysed the 5' RACE reads with MiXCR anew, one entry per CDR3 protein. The sample includes roughly 500,000 distinct CDR3 sequences, 25% to 30% of them seen just once. Around 10 milliliters of peripheral blood were drawn from each donor. CDR1 is SGHTA, CDR2 FQGNSA, per germline. The CDR3 totals 15 residues. Trimming removed 4 bases at V and 0 bases at J, with 11 bases between. Sequencing used blood. The chain couples TRBV7-2 to TRBJ2-3; the D is unclear. This clonotype was obtained from a woman between 65 and 79 years old in good health. The DNA of the CDR3 is TGTGCCAGCAGCTCGACCCCCACTAGCACAGATACGCAGTATTTT. Translated: CASSSTPTSTDTQYF.